The entry below gives a single TCR beta chain sequence along with its context. Its specificity is unknown. This entry belongs to a study of OX40 agonist ivuxolimab in advanced cancers. General study findings and limits: People who partly responded at 0.1-3.0 mg/kg had some of the least clonal expansion seen. The authors did not determine the antigen specificity of the expanded peripheral T cells. Clonal expansion was seen in CD4+ and CD8+ blood T cells by week 6 at 0.1 to 3.0 mg/kg.

On cycle 4 day 1 and cycle 7 day 1, as well as at baseline, blood was sampled. Clones were read by immunoSEQ multiplex PCR, and TCRdb kept only the in-frame ones, dropping some. The repertoire includes around 61,000 clones, around 84% of them detected once, and around 5% sits in the top ten. The sample in question was CD4+ or CD8+ T cells sorted from blood, obtained in a trial of the OX40 agonist ivuxolimab. The receptor's source is an adult with an advanced solid tumor such as melanoma, head and neck, liver or kidney cancer.

The CDR3 nucleotides read TGTGCCAGCGGCCGTTTGACGGGGGCGCCCGTATCAGATACGCAGTATTTT. It yields the protein CASGRLTGAPVSDTQYF. This chain links TRBV27 with TRBJ2-3; D is tentatively TRBD1 or TRBD2 (6 bases each). This CDR3 is 17 amino acids long. V was shortened by 8 bases and J by 4 bases, with 25 bases between the two germline ends. CDR1 is MNHEY and CDR2 is SMNVEV in the germline V gene (reference sequence).